The 22 T cell receptor beta chains below all came from one sample that was sequenced in a study of CD8+ T cells in alopecia areata. Treatment: oral pan-JAK inhibitor, 5-10 mg twice daily. Extracted RNA was reverse transcribed, and the resulting cDNA served as sequencing template. TCRdb's table, derived via immunoSEQ multiplex PCR, lists solely in-frame clones and lacks some. The sample gives about 180,000 clones, roughly 58% of which show up once; about a sixth is in the top ten. This specimen consisted of CD4+ T cells sorted from blood, obtained between weeks 55 and 70, from a patient treated with tofacitinib. These receptor sequences come from a human donor with alopecia areata.

This clone was counted once. The V and J genes are TRBV14 and TRBJ2-1, with D uncertain. There are 14 residues in the CDR3. Trimming took 1 base from V and 1 from J, leaving 5 bases between them. Germline CDR1 is SGHDN and CDR2 is FVKESK. CDR3 residues: CASSQGGSYNEQFF. CDR3 in DNA: TGTGCCAGCAGCCAAGGAGGTTCCTACAATGAGCAGTTCTTC.

This CDR3 is CASSLQGNYEQYF. The CDR3 nucleotides read TGTGCCAGCAGTTTGCAGGGGAACTACGAGCAGTACTTC. The chain carries TRBV27 and TRBJ2-7; weak D call: TRBD1 (6 bases). Looked up from germline, CDR1 is MNHEY and CDR2 is SMNVEV (reference sequence). V was shortened by 3 bases and J by 3 bases, with 9 bases between the two germline ends. The CDR3 has 13 amino acids.

With regard to this clone: The identical CDR3 is also encoded by other nucleotide sequences in the sample. V is TRBV18 and J is TRBJ1-5, with D unresolved. This CDR3 comprises 13 residues. CDR1 is KGHSH, CDR2 LQKENI, per germline. V lost 3 bases and J lost 4, with 7 bases in between. In DNA, the CDR3 is TGTGCCAGCTCACCTTCTTCTAATCAGCCCCAGCATTTT. Residues: CASSPSSNQPQHF.

This clone was detected once. For the CDR3, the DNA is TGTGCCAGCAGCGCCACCGGGACAGGGAACACTGAAGCTTTCTTT. It codes for CASSATGTGNTEAFF. The chain couples TRBV9 to TRBJ1-1, with 8 bases lining up with TRBD1. The germline V gene has CDR1 SGDLS and CDR2 YYNGEE. Trimming removed 3 bases from V and 1 base from J; junction bases left unmatched: 5. This CDR3 comprises 15 residues.

This chain connects TRBV9 to TRBJ2-5, with 8 bases aligning to TRBD1. V dropped 3 bases and J dropped 5; count of bases not matched to a gene: 9. The germline CDR1 and CDR2 sequences are SGDLS and YYNGEE. The CDR3 is made up of 15 amino acids. CDR3 residues: CASSDGQGVRETQYF. CDR3 coding DNA: TGTGCCAGCAGCGACGGACAGGGTGTGCGGGAGACCCAGTACTTC.

V usage is TRBV9 and J usage is TRBJ2-1; 7 bases align to TRBD2. Germline V gene data show CDR1 as SGDLS and CDR2 as YYNGEE. J gave up 2 bases and V 3 bases, and 2 bases lay outside the gene matches. There are 14 residues in the CDR3. The CDR3 protein is CASSASGTYNEQFF. The CDR3 nucleotides are TGTGCCAGCAGCGCAAGCGGGACCTACAATGAGCAGTTCTTC. The entire variable domain, with the rest obtained from reference TRBV9 and TRBJ2-1, is as follows: DSGVTQTPKHLITATGQRVTLRCSPRSGDLSVYWYQQSLDQGLQFLIQYYNGEERAKGNILERFSAQQFPDLHSELNLSSLELGDSALYFCASSASGTYNEQFFGPGTRLTVL.

This clone came up a few times. The chain uses TRBV6-1 and TRBJ1-4; D uncertain. Germline values: CDR1 MNHNS, CDR2 SASEGT. The V gene lost 8 bases and the J gene lost 7 bases, with 17 bases spanning the gap. There are 14 residues in the CDR3. CDR3 sequence: CASESRDDGEKLFF. CDR3 coding DNA: TGTGCCAGCGAGTCCCGAGACGATGGTGAAAAACTGTTTTTT.

This clone was observed a few times. The chain recombines TRBV5-1 with TRBJ1-2; 8 bases line up with TRBD1. Germline V gene sequence: CDR1 SGHRS, CDR2 YFSETQ. V dropped 3 bases and J dropped 7; count of bases not matched to a gene: 5. The CDR3 consists of 13 residues. CDR3: CASSSDRGGGYTF. In DNA, the CDR3 is TGCGCCAGCAGCTCCGACAGGGGCGGTGGCTACACCTTC.

The chain combines TRBV30 with TRBJ1-6; D possibly corresponds to TRBD1 (5 bases). CDR1 and CDR2 from the germline V gene are GTSNPN and SVGIG (reference sequence). V was pared by 1 base and J by 5 bases, with 9 bases between. The CDR3 spans 14 residues. The CDR3 is CAWSAGTNNSPLHF. The DNA of the CDR3 is TGTGCCTGGAGTGCCGGGACCAATAATTCACCCCTCCACTTT.

The chain joins TRBV10-3 to TRBJ1-4; D might be TRBD1 (5 bases). Germline V CDR1 and CDR2: ENHRY, SYGVKD. Between the trimmed V and J ends, which lost 4 bases and 7 bases, there was a span of 10 bases. The CDR3 has 13 residues. As DNA, the CDR3 is TGTGCCATCAGTGCGGGACGATTTGAAAAACTGTTTTTT. This gives the protein CAISAGRFEKLFF.

This clone has just a few counts. The chain employs TRBV20-1 and TRBJ2-3; D is uncertain. Looked up from germline, CDR1 is DFQATT and CDR2 is SNEGSKA (reference sequence). The CDR3 totals 10 residues. V shed 6 bases and J shed 2 bases, with 3 bases lying between them. This chain's CDR3 is CSAATDTQYF. Written as DNA, the CDR3 is TGCAGTGCCGCCACAGATACGCAGTATTTT.

The J gene is TRBJ2-7, the V gene TRBV19; D possibly corresponds to TRBD2 (5 bases). V was trimmed by 3 bases and J by 6 bases, leaving 15 bases between them. Germline assignment: CDR1 LNHDA and CDR2 SQIVND (reference sequence). CDR3 size: 14 residues. For the CDR3, the DNA is TGTGCCAGTAGTATCGGTGGAGGATCTGGCGAGCAGTACTTC. This translates into CASSIGGGSGEQYF.

This clone was picked up one time. The chain recombines TRBV5-1 with TRBJ2-7, with D perhaps matching TRBD1 or TRBD2 (6 bases each). Germline V gene sequence: CDR1 SGHRS, CDR2 YFSETQ. Trimming pared 4 bases from V and 0 bases from J, leaving 17 bases between. The CDR3 runs 16 residues. The CDR3 region has the DNA TGCGCCAGCAGCCCACGGGCGGGACAAAGCTCCTACGAGCAGTACTTC. It is translated as CASSPRAGQSSYEQYF. Complete variable domain (other parts from reference TRBV5-1 and TRBJ2-7): KAGVTQTPRYLIKTRGQQVTLSCSPISGHRSVSWYQQTPGQGLQFLFEYFSETQRNKGNFPGRFSGRQFSNSRSEMNVSTLELGDSALYLCASSPRAGQSSYEQYFGPGTRLTVT.

Comment on this clone: Other DNA sequences in the sample encode the same CDR3. The V and J genes are TRBV29-1 and TRBJ1-1; D might be TRBD1 (5 bases). In germline, CDR1 is SQVTM, CDR2 ANQGSEA. CDR3 length: 13 amino acids. V lost 6 bases, J lost 0 bases, and 11 bases lay in between. CDR3 DNA: TGCAGCGTCACGGGACTCATGAACACTGAAGCTTTCTTT. Its protein product is CSVTGLMNTEAFF.

This clone turned up a few times. This sequence joins TRBV6-5 and TRBJ1-4; D unclear. With 6 bases removed from V and 11 bases from J, the gap between germline ends came to 13 bases. The CDR3 is 12 residues long. In germline, CDR1 is MNHEY, CDR2 SVGAGI. As DNA, the CDR3 is TGTGCCAGCAGGCCCGAGAGAGGGAAACTGTTTTTT. It translates to CASRPERGKLFF.

This clone was detected only a few times. The chain is built from TRBV29-1 and TRBJ2-1, with D perhaps matching TRBD2 (6 bases). This CDR3 comprises 14 residues. Trimming shortened V by 4 bases and J by 5 bases, and 15 bases separated the two germline ends. The germline CDR1 and CDR2 sequences are SQVTM and ANQGSEA. CDR3 coding DNA: TGCAGCGTTGCCGGGAGCCCTAGGGACAATGAGCAGTTCTTC. Amino acid sequence: CSVAGSPRDNEQFF.

J is TRBJ2-4 and V is TRBV7-9; 8 bases match TRBD2. Germline V gene data show CDR1 as SEHNR and CDR2 as FQNEAQ (reference sequence). V was clipped by 5 bases and J by 8 bases; unmatched bases: 8. This CDR3 contains 14 residues. The CDR3 region has the DNA TGTGCCAGCAGCGCACCGGGACTAGGAGACATTCAGTACTTC. This codes for CASSAPGLGDIQYF.

This chain links TRBV7-8 with TRBJ2-5; TRBD2 matches 7 bases. Germline assignment: CDR1 SGHVS and CDR2 FQNEAQ. This CDR3 region has 15 residues. The junction had 4 bases not matched to a gene; V was cut back by 2 bases and J by 1 base. This chain's CDR3 is CASSLTGGPQETQYF. In DNA, the CDR3 is TGTGCCAGCAGCTTAACGGGGGGTCCCCAAGAGACCCAGTACTTC.

This clone was counted only a few times. The J gene is TRBJ2-1, the V gene TRBV20-1; no definite D call. The CDR3 loop spans 11 amino acids. Germline CDR1 and CDR2: DFQATT and SNEGSKA (reference sequence). With 6 bases removed from V and 4 bases from J, the gap between germline ends came to 7 bases. This CDR3 is CSAKEYNEQFF. The CDR3 DNA follows: TGCAGTGCCAAAGAGTACAATGAGCAGTTCTTC.

This chain connects TRBV19 to TRBJ2-3; unclear D gene. Germline loops: CDR1 LNHDA, CDR2 SQIVND (reference sequence). V was clipped by 8 bases and J by 8 bases, with 11 bases between them. This CDR3 region has 11 residues. The CDR3 DNA reads TGTGCCAGTGGTAATCTGGGTACGCAGTATTTT. It is translated as CASGNLGTQYF.

This sequence joins TRBV29-1 and TRBJ1-1, with 9 bases matching TRBD1. CDR1 is SQVTM, CDR2 ANQGSEA, per germline. This CDR3 has 14 residues. V lost 7 bases and J lost 5; bases outside the gene matches: 11. The CDR3 loop reads CSAVTGGAWTEAFF. The CDR3 DNA follows: TGCAGCGCAGTAACAGGGGGCGCCTGGACTGAAGCTTTCTTT. The variable domain in full, completed from reference TRBV29-1 and TRBJ1-1, reads SAVISQKPSRDICQRGTSLTIQCQVDSQVTMMFWYRQQPGQSLTLIATANQGSEATYESGFVIDKFPISRPNLTFSTLTVSNMSPEDSSIYLCSAVTGGAWTEAFFGQGTRLTVV.

The rearrangement uses TRBV4-1 and TRBJ1-2; 7 bases align to TRBD1. The V gene's germline CDR1 is MGHRA and CDR2 YSYEKL. Unmatched junction bases numbered 2, after V lost 1 base and J lost 3 bases. The CDR3 is 14 residues long. The CDR3 is CASSQAQGDYGYTF. CDR3 sequence (DNA): TGCGCCAGCAGCCAAGCGCAGGGGGACTATGGCTACACCTTC.